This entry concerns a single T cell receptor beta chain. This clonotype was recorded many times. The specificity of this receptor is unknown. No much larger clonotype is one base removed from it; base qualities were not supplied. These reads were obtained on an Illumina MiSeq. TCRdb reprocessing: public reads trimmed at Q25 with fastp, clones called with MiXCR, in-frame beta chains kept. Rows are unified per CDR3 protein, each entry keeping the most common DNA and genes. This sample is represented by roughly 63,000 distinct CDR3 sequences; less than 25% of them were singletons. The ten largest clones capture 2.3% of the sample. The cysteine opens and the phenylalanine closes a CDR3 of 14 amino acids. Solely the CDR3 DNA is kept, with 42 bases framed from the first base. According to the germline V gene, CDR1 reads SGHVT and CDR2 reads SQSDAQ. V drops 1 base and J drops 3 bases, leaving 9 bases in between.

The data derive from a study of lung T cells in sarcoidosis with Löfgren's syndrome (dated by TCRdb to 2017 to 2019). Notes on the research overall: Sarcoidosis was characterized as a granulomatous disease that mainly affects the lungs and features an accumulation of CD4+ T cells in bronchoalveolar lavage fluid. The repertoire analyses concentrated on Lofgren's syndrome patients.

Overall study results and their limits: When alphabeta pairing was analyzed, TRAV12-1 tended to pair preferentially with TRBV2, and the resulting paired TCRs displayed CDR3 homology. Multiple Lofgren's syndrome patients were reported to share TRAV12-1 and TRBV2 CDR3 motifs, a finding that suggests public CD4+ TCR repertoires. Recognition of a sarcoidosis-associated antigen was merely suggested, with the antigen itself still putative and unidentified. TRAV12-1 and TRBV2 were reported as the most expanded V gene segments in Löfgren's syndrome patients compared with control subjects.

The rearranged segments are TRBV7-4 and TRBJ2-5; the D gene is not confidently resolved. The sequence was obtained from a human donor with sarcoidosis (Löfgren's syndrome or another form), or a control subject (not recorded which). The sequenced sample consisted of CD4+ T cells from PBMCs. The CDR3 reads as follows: CASSLGRVEETQYF. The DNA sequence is TGTGCCAGCAGCTTAGGACGGGTGGAAGAGACCCAGTACTTC.